Here is one TCR beta chain with its context. As yet, its antigen is unknown. For each subset, genomic DNA was distributed in equal portions over several immunoSEQ plates. The data were produced by immunoSEQ multiplex PCR, yet TCRdb's version contains in-frame clones alone and is incomplete. In the table there are approximately 2,000,000 clones, 85% to 95% of which are singletons. The germline V gene encodes CDR1 GTSNPN and CDR2 SVGIG (reference sequence). V gave up 3 bases and J gave up 0 bases, with 20 bases separating them. The CDR3 totals 18 residues. This specimen comes from a study of shared clonotypes between healthy human individuals. As for the study in general: A couple of women and three men aged 18 to 49 served as donors. General study findings and limits: Naive subsets tended to show greater estimated richness than memory subsets. The authors expected sequencing depth to affect clonotype sharing among donors.

The TCR sequence derives from a young man in good health. Some clones in this sample may be carry-over from other donors' samples. Sequencing was done on a sample of naive CD4+ T cells from PBMCs. Indicated subset: CD45RA+ positively selected. The chain couples TRBV30 to TRBJ2-2, with D perhaps matching TRBD2 (6 bases). The CDR3 is CAWSPPGGLISNTGELFF. The CDR3 coding sequence is TGTGCCTGGAGCCCGCCTGGTGGACTAATATCGAACACCGGGGAGCTGTTTTTT. Full variable domain (rest looked up from reference TRBV30 and TRBJ2-2): SQTIHQWPATLVQPVGSPLSLECTVEGTSNPNLYWYRQAAGRGLQLLFYSVGIGQISSEVPQNLSASRPQDRQFILSSKKLLLSDSGFYLCAWSPPGGLISNTGELFFGEGSRLTVL.